Each of the 4 T cell receptor beta chains below was sequenced from the same sample in a study of blood T cells in healthy people across ages. Sample-barcoded 5' priming and a J-beta primer mix drove a second PCR of roughly 7 to 11 cycles. TCRdb reprocessed the 5' RACE reads via MiXCR and lists one record per CDR3 protein. The sample has 730,000 or so distinct CDR3 sequences, roughly 44% seen once. Input material: blood. These receptors were collected from a woman aged 60-70 years in good health.

The sample holds a few counts of this clonotype. This chain joins TRBV12-3 or TRBV12-4 and TRBJ2-1, with TRBD1 identical over 8 bases. The CDR3 contains 14 residues. V shed 8 bases and J 8 bases; nucleotides not matched to a gene: 11. CDR3 loop: CASAWDRISYEQFF. DNA of the CDR3: TGTGCCAGCGCCTGGGACAGGATTAGTTATGAGCAGTTCTTC.

In its sample, this clonotype was seen a few times. The genes are TRBV5-5 and TRBJ2-3; weak D call: TRBD1 (5 bases). Germline V gives CDR1 SGHKS, CDR2 YYEKEE (reference sequence). The CDR3 consists of 15 residues. Trimming removed 2 bases at V and 5 bases at J, with 15 bases between. The CDR3 DNA is TGTGCCAGCAGCTTAGTGGTTGGGGCGGAAGATACGCAGTATTTT. Translated, it gives CASSLVVGAEDTQYF.

The chain combines TRBV4-2 with TRBJ2-3; 9 nucleotides align to TRBD2. The germline gives CDR1 LGHNA, CDR2 YNFKEQ. The CDR3 has 23 residues. The J segment lost 4 bases and the V segment lost 0 bases, leaving 26 bases of the junction unmatched. The CDR3 DNA follows: TGTGCCAGCAGCCAAGACCCGGCCCGTGGAGGGGATGCTAGCGGGATAGTACCAGATACGCAGTATTTT. As protein: CASSQDPARGGDASGIVPDTQYF.

This chain joins TRBV20-1 and TRBJ2-7, with D tentatively TRBD2 (5 bases). Trimming left V 3 bases short and J 6 bases short, with 21 bases between. From germline, CDR1 is DFQATT and CDR2 SNEGSKA (reference sequence). This CDR3 contains 15 residues. Here the CDR3 DNA reads TGCAGTGCTAGTATTCGGCGGGCCCAATTCCTCGAGCAGTACTTC. It yields the protein CSASIRRAQFLEQYF.